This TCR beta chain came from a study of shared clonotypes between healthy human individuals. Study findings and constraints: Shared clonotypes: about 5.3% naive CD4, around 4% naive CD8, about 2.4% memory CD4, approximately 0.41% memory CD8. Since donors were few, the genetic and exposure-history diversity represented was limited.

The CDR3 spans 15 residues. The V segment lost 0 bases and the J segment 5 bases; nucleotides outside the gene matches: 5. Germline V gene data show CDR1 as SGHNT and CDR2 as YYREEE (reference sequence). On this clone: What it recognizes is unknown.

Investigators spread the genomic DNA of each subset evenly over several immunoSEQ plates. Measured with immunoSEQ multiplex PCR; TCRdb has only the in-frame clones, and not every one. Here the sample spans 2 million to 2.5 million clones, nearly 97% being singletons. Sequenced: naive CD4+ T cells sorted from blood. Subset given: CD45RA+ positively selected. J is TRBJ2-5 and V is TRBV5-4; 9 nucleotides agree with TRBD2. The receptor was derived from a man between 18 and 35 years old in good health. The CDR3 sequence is CASSLGGGAKETQYF. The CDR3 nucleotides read TGTGCCAGCAGCTTGGGCGGGGGGGCAAAGGAGACCCAGTACTTC.